The text below deals with one TCR beta chain. The PCR made use of 60 Vbeta and 13 Jbeta primers. TCRdb's table, derived via immunoSEQ multiplex PCR, lists solely in-frame clones and lacks some. The sample has about 140,000 clones, around 79% seen once. This sample was taken from a study of cytomegalovirus exposure and HLA in healthy donors. The donors were healthy bone marrow donors. The receptor's source is a female donor in good health and CMV-seronegative. The sequenced sample consisted of PBMCs.

For the CDR3, the DNA is TGTGCCAGCAGGCCGGACAGAGATAATGAAAAACTGTTTTTT. Protein product: CASRPDRDNEKLFF. The rearrangement links TRBV6-1 to TRBJ1-4, with a tentative D call TRBD1 (6 bases). V lost 6 bases, J lost 4 bases, and 12 bases lay in between. From germline, CDR1 is MNHNS and CDR2 SASEGT. This CDR3 comprises 14 residues.